One sample yielded the 31 T cell receptor beta chains listed below, sequenced in a study of tumor-infiltrating lymphocytes in primary liver carcinoma. Unsorted bulk tissue, about 19-32 mg of it, served as the source for co-extraction of RNA and DNA. Priming with a constant-region primer yielded TCR beta cDNA from 450 to 600 ng total RNA. Nested multiplex PCR, run for three rounds with slightly modified ARM-PCR, yielded TCR beta libraries. Primers for the first two PCR rounds were TRBV1-TRBV30 forward primers and a C-beta reverse primer (roughly 10 cycles per round). Using its own MiXCR run on the multiplex PCR reads, TCRdb lists one record per CDR3 protein. The sample shows approximately 79,000 distinct CDR3 sequences, roughly two thirds of them seen only once. Sequenced input: liver tumor tissue from sampling region 4. Subset meaning: tumor region T4, right-lateral pole. The receptor set was obtained from a middle-aged man with primary liver carcinoma and hepatitis B virus infection.

The chain combines TRBV4-1 with TRBJ2-5, with 10 bases matching TRBD2. Trimming removed 1 base from V and 2 bases from J; junction bases left unmatched: 10. The CDR3 sequence is 18 residues long. Germline V gene data show CDR1 as MGHRA and CDR2 as YSYEKL. CDR3 protein: CASSQVPPRTSGQETQYF. CDR3 in DNA: TGCGCCAGCAGCCAAGTGCCCCCCAGGACTAGCGGTCAAGAGACCCAGTACTTC.

On this clonotype itself: One junction end disagrees with the germline gene, perhaps due to a read error. The genes are TRBV11-2 and TRBJ2-7; TRBD2 is a possible D gene (6 bases). This CDR3 region has 13 residues. CDR1 and CDR2 (germline): SGHAT, FQNNGV. The CDR3 sequence: CANSLSELASRYF. The CDR3 DNA follows: TGTGCCAACAGCTTAAGCGAGCTAGCGTCGCGGTACTTT.

Points on this clonotype: Sequence at one end of the junction differs from germline and may be a read error. The chain employs TRBV6-6 and TRBJ1-6, with a tentative D call TRBD1 (5 bases). CDR1 is MNHNY and CDR2 is SVGAGI in the germline V gene (reference sequence). CDR3 size: 17 residues. The CDR3 nucleotides are TGTGCCAACAGTAGGACGGGTTCCTCGGCAGGGATTTCATCCCTCCACTTT. This encodes CANSRTGSSAGISSLHF.

This clonotype showed up just once. A much larger clone differs from this one at a single base, so this may be a read error. This chain connects TRBV5-6 to TRBJ1-1; no reliable D call. The length of the CDR3 is 14 residues. CDR1 is SGHDT and CDR2 is YYEEEE in the germline V gene. V was pared by 1 base and J by 11 bases, with 18 bases between. CDR3 sequence (DNA): TGTGCCAGCAGCTTGACCAGACCCTTCTCTGGGGCTTTCTTT. This translates into CASSLTRPFSGAFF.

Of note for this clonotype: At one end the junction does not follow the germline gene, possibly because of a read error. The chain combines TRBV7-2 with TRBJ1-2; 7 bases are shared with TRBD1. This CDR3 has 14 amino acids. Germline V gene sequence: CDR1 SGHTA, CDR2 FQGNSA. The CDR3 sequence: CACSFFDRASGYTF. CDR3 DNA sequence: TGTGCCTGCAGCTTCTTCGACAGGGCCAGTGGCTACACCTTC.

Details on this clonotype: A much larger clone sits a single nucleotide away, making a read error possible. The genes are TRBV5-1 and TRBJ2-2, with no clear D. Germline CDR1 is SGHRS and CDR2 is YFSETQ. The CDR3 covers 13 residues. V was shortened by 5 bases and J by 9 bases, with 14 bases between the two germline ends. CDR3 in amino acids: CASSGERPRELFF. The CDR3 region has the DNA TGCGCCAGCAGTGGGGAACGACCCAGGGAGCTGTTTTTT.

Details on this clonotype: Mismatch with germline at one junction end may stem from a read error. The V call is TRBV11-2, the J call TRBJ2-1; 14 nucleotides align to TRBD2. The germline CDR1 and CDR2 sequences are SGHAT and FQNNGV. This CDR3 region has 16 residues. The CDR3 loop is CASSNSSTSGRGGGSF. In DNA, the CDR3 is TGTGCCAGTAGCAACTCTTCGACTAGCGGGAGGGGAGGCGGGTCCTTC. Supplemented by reference TRBV11-2 and TRBJ2-1, the full variable domain reads EAGVAQSPRYKIIEKRQSVAFWCNPISGHATLYWYQQILGQGPKLLIQFQNNGVVDDSQLPKDRFSAERLKGVDSTLKIQPAKLEDSAVYLCASSNSSTSGRGGGSFGPGTRLTVL.

This clonotype was observed a single time. Germline and junction disagree at one end, which may indicate a read error. V is TRBV24-1 and J is TRBJ2-3; D not certain. This CDR3 has 15 residues. From germline, CDR1 is KGHDR and CDR2 SFDVKD. As DNA, the CDR3 is TGTGCCACCAGTGACAATTCGGCCGAGAGAGATACGCAGTATTTC. Protein: CATSDNSAERDTQYF.

This clonotype appeared once. Because the CDR3 is missing its conserved closing phenylalanine or tryptophan, this is likely a read error. The V gene is TRBV6-5, the J gene TRBJ2-1, with 8 positions matching TRBD2. The V gene's germline CDR1 is MNHEY and CDR2 SVGAGI. The CDR3 runs 16 residues. This chain's CDR3 is CTSSYSTGGQGNEQFL. The CDR3 nucleotides are TGTACCAGCAGTTACTCGACGGGAGGGCAGGGAAATGAGCAGTTCTTA.

As regards this clonotype: The conserved final phenylalanine or tryptophan is absent from the CDR3, which likely points to a read error. This rearrangement joins TRBV5-6 to TRBJ1-1; tentative D call: TRBD1 (5 bases). Germline values: CDR1 SGHDT, CDR2 YYEEEE. V gave up 4 bases and J gave up 0 bases, with 13 bases separating them. The CDR3 spans 15 residues. The CDR3 is CASSHGGGLNTEAFS. The CDR3, as DNA: TGTGCCAGCAGCCACGGGGGTGGACTGAACACTGAAGCTTTCTCT.

Worth noting for this clonotype: This sequence may be a read error, since a much larger clone differs from it by one base. The rearrangement joins TRBV30 to TRBJ1-1; the D is unclear. Germline CDR1 GTSNPN, CDR2 SVGIG (reference sequence). The CDR3 has 14 residues. CDR3 residues: CALSLWTENTEAFF. CDR3 nucleotides: TGTGCCTTGAGTCTATGGACCGAGAACACTGAAGCTTTCTTT.

This clonotype was seen at least ten times. The V call is TRBV28, the J call TRBJ2-3, with TRBD2 identical over 8 bases. The length of the CDR3 is 13 residues. Per germline, CDR1 MDHEN and CDR2 SYDVKM. J lost 8 bases, V lost 7 bases, and 8 bases had no gene match. In DNA, the CDR3 is TGTGCCAGCAACGGGGGGGCCCTCGCTACGCAGTATTTT. Encoded protein: CASNGGALATQYF.

On this clonotype itself: A junction end diverges from the germline sequence, so it may reflect a read error. CDR3 nucleotides: TGTGCCAGCAACCGACAGAAGGGCAATGAGCAGCTCTTC. This translates into CASNRQKGNEQLF. J is TRBJ2-1 and V is TRBV4-2, with TRBD1 as a possible D gene (5 bases). CDR1 is LGHNA, CDR2 YNFKEQ, per germline. There are 13 residues in the CDR3.

This clonotype has only a few counts. The junction departs from the called germline gene at one end, perhaps through a read error. This chain connects TRBV11-2 to TRBJ2-7; the D is unclear. This CDR3 has 14 amino acids. CDR1 is SGHAT, CDR2 FQNNGV, per germline. CDR3 in DNA: TGTGTCAGCAGCTTAGTTCGACAAGAGGAGGAGCAGTACTTC. This encodes CVSSLVRQEEEQYF.

This clonotype appeared many times. The chain links TRBV12-5 to TRBJ2-7, with unresolved D. CDR1 is LGHNT and CDR2 is FRNRAP in the germline V gene. V lost 6 bases to trimming and J lost 3 bases, with 3 bases between them. The CDR3 runs to 10 residues. The CDR3 loop is CASGSYEQYF. The CDR3 DNA reads TGTGCTAGTGGCAGCTACGAGCAGTACTTC.

This clonotype was seen only a few times. A much larger clone lies one base from this, so it may be a read error. The chain links TRBV10-3 to TRBJ1-6; the match to TRBD1 covers 9 bases. Germline CDR1 reads ENHRY; CDR2 reads SYGVKD. V gave up 7 bases and J gave up 7 bases; unmatched junction bases: 5. There are 14 residues in the CDR3. CDR3 in amino acids: CAINAGQGNSPLHF. CDR3 in DNA: TGTGCCATCAATGCTGGACAGGGGAATTCACCCCTCCACTTT.

As regards this clonotype: An end of the junction does not agree with germline; a read error may underlie this. The rearrangement joins TRBV11-2 to TRBJ2-1, with TRBD2 identical over 7 bases. Germline CDR1 is SGHAT and CDR2 is FQNNGV. The CDR3 sequence is 15 residues long. CDR3 sequence (DNA): TGTCCCAGCAGCTTAGTGGTGGGAGGGCAATATGAGCAATTCTTC. Protein: CPSSLVVGGQYEQFF. The full variable domain, with the rest looked up from reference TRBV11-2 and TRBJ2-1, is EAGVAQSPRYKIIEKRQSVAFWCNPISGHATLYWYQQILGQGPKLLIQFQNNGVVDDSQLPKDRFSAERLKGVDSTLKIQPAKLEDSAVYLCPSSLVVGGQYEQFFGPGTRLTVL.

Regarding this clonotype: Since the CDR3 does not end with the conserved phenylalanine or tryptophan, this likely comes from a read error. The chain joins TRBV5-4 to TRBJ2-3, with D tentatively TRBD2 (5 bases). Per germline, CDR1 SGHNT and CDR2 YYREEE (reference sequence). CDR3 length: 13 residues. The CDR3 region has the DNA TGTGTCAGCAGCCGGGATAACACAGATACGCAGTATCTT. Its translation: CVSSRDNTDTQYL.

A remark on this clonotype: This could be a read error, since a much larger clone is one nucleotide away. The chain recombines TRBV7-9 with TRBJ1-2, with unresolved D. Per germline, CDR1 SEHNR and CDR2 FQNEAQ (reference sequence). V was shortened by 8 bases and J by 1 base, with 14 bases between the two germline ends. The CDR3 extends over 14 amino acids. The CDR3 reads CASADESSNYGYTF. CDR3 sequence (DNA): TGTGCCAGCGCGGATGAATCTAGTAACTATGGCTACACCTTC.

This clonotype occurred many times. The genes are TRBV29-1 and TRBJ2-2; D remains ambiguous. V was trimmed by 3 bases and J by 0 bases, leaving 8 bases between them. The germline gives CDR1 SQVTM, CDR2 ANQGSEA. The length of the CDR3 is 14 residues. CDR3 in DNA: TGCAGCGTTGAGATGAGCGCGAACACCGGGGAGCTGTTTTTT. Translated: CSVEMSANTGELFF.

Details on this clonotype: Relative to the germline gene, one junction end is altered; a read error may explain this. The CDR3 loop is CASSPPGLAGECEQFF. The CDR3 DNA follows: TGCGCCAGCAGTCCTCCGGGACTAGCGGGAGAATGTGAGCAGTTCTTC. This sequence joins TRBV14 and TRBJ2-1; 14 positions agree with TRBD2. Germline CDR1 is SGHDN and CDR2 is FVKESK. This CDR3 is built from 16 residues.

J is TRBJ2-1 and V is TRBV2; possibly TRBD2 for D (6 bases). The V end was cut by 5 bases, the J end by 8 bases, with 16 bases between. Germline V CDR1 and CDR2: SNHLY, FYNNEI. This CDR3 contains 14 residues. The CDR3 loop reads CASSPTTSRDEQFF. The CDR3 nucleotides are TGTGCCAGCAGTCCTACGACTAGTAGGGATGAGCAGTTCTTC.

Only one count was recorded for this clonotype. The missing conserved phenylalanine or tryptophan at the end of this CDR3 makes a read error likely. Because the CDR3's place on the DNA is in doubt, the DNA is left out and the CDR3 is given as listed by TCRdb. The genes are TRBV5-1 and TRBJ1-1; TRBD1, as called in the table, went unchecked against the DNA. Germline loops: CDR1 SGHRS, CDR2 YFSETQ. The CDR3 length equals 15 residues, ends included. The CDR3 sequence is CASSSGGRESTEVFL.

J is TRBJ1-2 and V is TRBV4-1; possibly TRBD1 for D (5 bases). This CDR3 contains 13 residues. Between the trimmed V and J ends, which lost 8 bases and 1 base, there was a span of 11 bases. CDR1 is MGHRA and CDR2 is YSYEKL in the germline V gene. CDR3 in amino acids: CASGETVNYGYTF. The CDR3 coding sequence is TGCGCCAGCGGTGAGACAGTTAACTATGGCTACACCTTC.

A remark on this clonotype: The conserved closing phenylalanine or tryptophan is absent in this CDR3, likely reflecting a read error. V is TRBV12-3 or TRBV12-4 and J is TRBJ2-1; the match to TRBD1 covers 9 bases. The CDR3 is 16 residues long. The CDR3 reads CAGSLPGTGLRGEQFL. The CDR3 DNA follows: TGTGCCGGCAGTTTGCCCGGGACAGGGCTCCGGGGTGAGCAGTTCCTC.

The chain employs TRBV12-3 or TRBV12-4 and TRBJ1-1; 8 bases align to TRBD1. The CDR3 runs 13 residues. J gave up 7 bases and V 7 bases, and 8 bases lay outside the gene matches. Here the CDR3 reads CASNRGTSYEAFF. CDR3 DNA: TGTGCCAGCAACAGGGGGACGTCCTATGAAGCTTTCTTT.

On this clonotype itself: A much larger clone differs by one base, so this may be a read error. The CDR3 region has the DNA TGTGCCAGCATGGGGGGGGACAGGAGCTCCTACGAGCAGTACTTC. Translated, it gives CASMGGDRSSYEQYF. This sequence joins TRBV28 and TRBJ2-7; D may be TRBD1 (8 bases). V was trimmed by 7 bases and J by 0 bases, leaving 16 bases between them. Germline lookup yields CDR1 MDHEN and CDR2 SYDVKM. The CDR3 consists of 15 residues.

The chain uses TRBV10-3 and TRBJ2-2; TRBD1 might be the D (5 bases). Germline assignment: CDR1 ENHRY and CDR2 SYGVKD. This CDR3 is 15 amino acids long. CDR3 loop: CVISAKGPDTGELFF. Written as DNA, the CDR3 is TGTGTCATTAGTGCTAAGGGGCCGGACACCGGGGAGCTGTTTTTT.

In the case of this clonotype: The germline gene is not matched at one end of the junction; a read error may be the cause. V and J are TRBV29-1 and TRBJ2-7; 7 positions agree with TRBD2. The CDR3 is made up of 11 amino acids. Germline V CDR1 and CDR2: SQVTM, ANQGSEA. CDR3 in DNA: TGTAGCGTTCTGGGGGGGGACGAGCAGTACTTC. Its translation is CSVLGGDEQYF.

This clonotype has a single count. The chain joins TRBV11-2 to TRBJ2-3; possible D gene TRBD2, 7 bases. Deletions cut 5 bases from V and 7 bases from J, with 22 bases between. The CDR3 has 16 amino acids. Per the germline V gene, CDR1 is SGHAT and CDR2 is FQNNGV. This CDR3 is CASSPQGGLIMNTQYF. The CDR3 nucleotides are TGTGCCAGCAGCCCACAGGGAGGGCTTATCATGAATACGCAGTATTTT.

This clonotype has ten or more counts. The V call is TRBV5-8, the J call TRBJ2-5; 7 bases agree with TRBD2. The CDR3 is made up of 18 amino acids. Germline loops: CDR1 SGHTS, CDR2 YDEGEE. V lost 4 bases to trimming and J lost 0 bases; unmatched junction nucleotides: 15. Written as DNA, the CDR3 is TGTGCCAGCAGCCTAGGGACTACTAGCGACCCGTACCAAGAGACCCAGTACTTC. Translation gives CASSLGTTSDPYQETQYF. The variable domain in full, completed from reference TRBV5-8 and TRBJ2-5, reads EAGVTQSPTHLIKTRGQQATLRCSPISGHTSVYWYQQALGLGLQFLLWYDEGEERNRGNFPPRFSGRQFPNYSSELNVNALELEDSALYLCASSLGTTSDPYQETQYFGPGTRLLVL.